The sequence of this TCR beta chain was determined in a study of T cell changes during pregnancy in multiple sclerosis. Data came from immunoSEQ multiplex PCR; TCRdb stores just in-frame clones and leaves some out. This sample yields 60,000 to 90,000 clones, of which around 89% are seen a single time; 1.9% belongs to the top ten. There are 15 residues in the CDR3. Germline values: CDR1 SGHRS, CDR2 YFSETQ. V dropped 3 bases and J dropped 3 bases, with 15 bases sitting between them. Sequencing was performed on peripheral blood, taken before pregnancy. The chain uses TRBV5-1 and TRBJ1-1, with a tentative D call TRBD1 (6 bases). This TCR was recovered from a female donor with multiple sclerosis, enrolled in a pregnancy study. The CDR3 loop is CASSYQLQGYTEAFF. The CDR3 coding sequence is TGCGCCAGCAGCTACCAACTACAGGGTTACACTGAAGCTTTCTTT.